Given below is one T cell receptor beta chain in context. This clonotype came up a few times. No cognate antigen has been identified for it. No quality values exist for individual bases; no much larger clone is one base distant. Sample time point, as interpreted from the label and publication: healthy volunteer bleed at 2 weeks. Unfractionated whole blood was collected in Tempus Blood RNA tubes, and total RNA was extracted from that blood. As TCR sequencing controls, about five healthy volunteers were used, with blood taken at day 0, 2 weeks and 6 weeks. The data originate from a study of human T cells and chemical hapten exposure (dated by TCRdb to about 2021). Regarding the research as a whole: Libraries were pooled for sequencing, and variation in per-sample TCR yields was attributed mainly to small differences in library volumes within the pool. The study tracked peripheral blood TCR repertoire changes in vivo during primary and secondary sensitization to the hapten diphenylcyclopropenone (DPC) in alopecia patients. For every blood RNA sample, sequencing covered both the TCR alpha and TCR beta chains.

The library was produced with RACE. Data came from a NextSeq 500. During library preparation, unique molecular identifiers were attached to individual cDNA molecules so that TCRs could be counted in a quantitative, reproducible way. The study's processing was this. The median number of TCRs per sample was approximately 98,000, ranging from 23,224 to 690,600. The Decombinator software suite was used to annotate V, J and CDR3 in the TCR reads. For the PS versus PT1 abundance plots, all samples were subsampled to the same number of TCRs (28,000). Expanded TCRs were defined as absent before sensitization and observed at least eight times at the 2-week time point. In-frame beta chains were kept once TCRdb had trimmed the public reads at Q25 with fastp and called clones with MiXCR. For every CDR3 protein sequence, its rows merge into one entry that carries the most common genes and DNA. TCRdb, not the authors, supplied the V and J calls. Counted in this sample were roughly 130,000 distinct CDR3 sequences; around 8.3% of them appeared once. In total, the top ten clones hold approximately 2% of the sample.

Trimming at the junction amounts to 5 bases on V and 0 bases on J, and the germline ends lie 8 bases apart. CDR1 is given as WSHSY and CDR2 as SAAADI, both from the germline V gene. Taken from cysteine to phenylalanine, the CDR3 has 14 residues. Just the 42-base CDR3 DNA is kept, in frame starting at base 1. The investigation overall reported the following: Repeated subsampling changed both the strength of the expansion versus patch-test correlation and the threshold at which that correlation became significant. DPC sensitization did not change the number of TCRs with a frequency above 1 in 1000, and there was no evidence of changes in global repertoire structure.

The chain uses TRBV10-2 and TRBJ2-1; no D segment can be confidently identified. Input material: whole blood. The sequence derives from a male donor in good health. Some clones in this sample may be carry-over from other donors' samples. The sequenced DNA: TGCGCCAGCAGTACGTCCAGCTCCTACAATGAGCAGTTCTTC. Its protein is CASSTSSSYNEQFF.